This T cell receptor beta chain was found in a study of human T cells and chemical hapten exposure. Noted time point: patch test 3, about 24 weeks after DPC sensitization. The treatment here: therapeutic diphenylcyclopropenone sensitization with weekly scalp DPC. From the RACE reads, TCRdb called clonotypes with MiXCR, one entry per CDR3 protein. The sample has roughly 200,000 distinct CDR3 sequences; about 25% are singletons. J lost 4 bases, V lost 1 base, and 9 bases had no gene match. CDR1 and CDR2 (germline): SGHRS, YFSETQ. The CDR3 has 17 residues. Sequenced here: whole blood, sampled in connection with sensitization to the hapten diphenylcyclopropenone (DPC). J is TRBJ2-3 and V is TRBV5-1; 10 bases fit TRBD2. This TCR was recovered from a woman aged 40 to 50 with alopecia areata. Some clones in this sample may be carry-over from other donors' samples. The CDR3 DNA reads TGCGCCAGCAGCTTGTCATTGACTAGCGGGCAAGCAGATACGCAGTATTTT. Translation gives CASSLSLTSGQADTQYF.